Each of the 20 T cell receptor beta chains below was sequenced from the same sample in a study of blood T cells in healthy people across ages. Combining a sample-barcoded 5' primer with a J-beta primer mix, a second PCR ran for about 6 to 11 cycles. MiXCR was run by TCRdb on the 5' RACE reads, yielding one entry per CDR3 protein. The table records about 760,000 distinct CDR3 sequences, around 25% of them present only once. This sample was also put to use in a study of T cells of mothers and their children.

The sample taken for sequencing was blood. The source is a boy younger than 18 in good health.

CDR3 bases: TGTGCCAGCAGCACTCGGGGGAGCGGGACCGAGCAGTTCTTC. Its translation is CASSTRGSGTEQFF. The rearrangement joins TRBV12-3 or TRBV12-4 to TRBJ2-7, with TRBD2 matching over 7 bases. The J call may be incorrect, as the DNA end agrees better with TRBJ2-1. The CDR3 runs 14 residues.

In DNA, the CDR3 is TGCGCCAGCAGCCATTTTCAACGGGGGTCGTCCAAAAACATTCAGTACTTC. Its protein is CASSHFQRGSSKNIQYF. The chain couples TRBV4-3 to TRBJ2-4; D is perhaps TRBD2 (6 bases). Germline CDR1 reads LGHNA; CDR2 reads YSLEER. The V gene lost 3 bases and the J gene lost 2 bases, with 17 bases spanning the gap. This CDR3 comprises 17 residues.

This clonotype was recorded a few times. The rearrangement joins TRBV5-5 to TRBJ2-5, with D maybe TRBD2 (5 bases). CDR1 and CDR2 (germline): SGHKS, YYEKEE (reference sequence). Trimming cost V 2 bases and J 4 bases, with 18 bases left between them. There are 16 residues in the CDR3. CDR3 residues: CASSFYRRAEGETQYF. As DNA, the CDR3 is TGTGCCAGCAGCTTCTATCGTCGTGCCGAGGGAGAGACCCAGTACTTC.

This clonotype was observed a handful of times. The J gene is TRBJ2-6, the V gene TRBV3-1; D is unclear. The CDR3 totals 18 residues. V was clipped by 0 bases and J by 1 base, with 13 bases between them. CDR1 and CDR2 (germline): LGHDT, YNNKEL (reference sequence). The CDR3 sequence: CASSQDMQELSGANVLTF. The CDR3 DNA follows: TGTGCCAGCAGCCAAGATATGCAGGAACTGTCTGGGGCCAACGTCCTGACTTTC.

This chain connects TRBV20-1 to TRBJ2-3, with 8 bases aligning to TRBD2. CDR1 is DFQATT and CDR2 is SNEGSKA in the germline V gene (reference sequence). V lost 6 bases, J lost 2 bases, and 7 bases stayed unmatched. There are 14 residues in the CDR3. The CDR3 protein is CSAHSGVYTDTQYF. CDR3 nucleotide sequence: TGCAGTGCCCATAGCGGGGTCTACACAGATACGCAGTATTTT.

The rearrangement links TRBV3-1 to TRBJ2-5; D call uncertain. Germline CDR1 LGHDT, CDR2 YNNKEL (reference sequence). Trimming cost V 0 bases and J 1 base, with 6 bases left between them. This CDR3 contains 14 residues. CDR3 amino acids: CASSQENSQETQYF. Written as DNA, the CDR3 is TGTGCCAGCAGCCAAGAAAACTCCCAAGAGACCCAGTACTTC.

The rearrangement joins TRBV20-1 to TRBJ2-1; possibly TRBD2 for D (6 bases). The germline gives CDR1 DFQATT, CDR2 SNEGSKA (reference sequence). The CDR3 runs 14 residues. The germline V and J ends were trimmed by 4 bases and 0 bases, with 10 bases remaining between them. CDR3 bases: TGCAGTGCTATCAGGCGGGACTCCTACAATGAGCAGTTCTTC. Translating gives CSAIRRDSYNEQFF.

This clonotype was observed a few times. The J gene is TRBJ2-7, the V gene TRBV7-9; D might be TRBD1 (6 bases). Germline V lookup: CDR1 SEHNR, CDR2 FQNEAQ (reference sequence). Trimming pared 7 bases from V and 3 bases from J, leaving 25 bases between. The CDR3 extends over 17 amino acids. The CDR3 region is CASISDGGLGGFYEQYF. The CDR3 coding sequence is TGTGCCAGCATTAGCGACGGTGGTCTAGGGGGTTTCTACGAGCAGTACTTC.

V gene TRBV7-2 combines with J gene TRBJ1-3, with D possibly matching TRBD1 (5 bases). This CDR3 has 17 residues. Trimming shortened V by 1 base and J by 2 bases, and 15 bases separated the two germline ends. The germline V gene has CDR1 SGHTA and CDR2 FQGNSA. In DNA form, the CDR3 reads TGTGCCAGCAGCTTAGTGTTCGGGGGAAGGGCTGGAAACACCATATATTTT. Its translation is CASSLVFGGRAGNTIYF.

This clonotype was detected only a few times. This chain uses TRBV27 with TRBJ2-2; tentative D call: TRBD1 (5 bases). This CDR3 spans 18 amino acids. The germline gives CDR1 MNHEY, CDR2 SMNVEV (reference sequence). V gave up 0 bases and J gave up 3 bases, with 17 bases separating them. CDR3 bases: TGTGCCAGCAGTTTATCGCCCCACACGACAGTCTACACCGGGGAGCTGTTTTTT. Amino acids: CASSLSPHTTVYTGELFF.

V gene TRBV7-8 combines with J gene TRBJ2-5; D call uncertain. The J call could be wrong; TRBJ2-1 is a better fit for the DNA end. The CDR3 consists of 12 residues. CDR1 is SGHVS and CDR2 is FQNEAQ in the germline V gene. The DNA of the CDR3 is TGTGCCAGCAGCTCAGGACCTTATGAGCAGTTCTTC. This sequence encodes CASSSGPYEQFF.

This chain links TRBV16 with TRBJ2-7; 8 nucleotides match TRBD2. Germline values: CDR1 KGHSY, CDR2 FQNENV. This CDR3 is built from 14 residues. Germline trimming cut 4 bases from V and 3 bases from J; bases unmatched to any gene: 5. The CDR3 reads CASSPGGAGYEQYF. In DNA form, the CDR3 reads TGTGCCAGCAGCCCGGGGGGGGCTGGCTACGAGCAGTACTTC.

Written as DNA, the CDR3 is TGTGCCACCGTTGGGGACAGGGGGAACACCGGGGAGCTGTTTTTT. Encoded protein: CATVGDRGNTGELFF. The chain combines TRBV2 with TRBJ2-2, with 10 bases aligning to TRBD1. Germline CDR1 SNHLY, CDR2 FYNNEI. V lost 10 bases, J lost 1 base, and 6 bases stayed unmatched. This CDR3 has 15 residues.

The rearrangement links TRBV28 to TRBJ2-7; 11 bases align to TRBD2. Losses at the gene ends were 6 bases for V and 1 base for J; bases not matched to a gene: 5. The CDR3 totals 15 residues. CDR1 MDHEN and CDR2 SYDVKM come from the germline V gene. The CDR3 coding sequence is TGTGCCAGCAGCCCCGGGACTAGCGGATCCTACGAGCAGTACGTC. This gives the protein CASSPGTSGSYEQYV.

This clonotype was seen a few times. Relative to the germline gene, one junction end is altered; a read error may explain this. The CDR3 DNA reads as TGTGCCAGCAGTTCAAGGGAAGGGACCAACTTC. It translates to CASSSREGTNF. The chain has TRBV28 and TRBJ2-5; D is tentatively TRBD1 or TRBD2 (5 bases each). The germline gives CDR1 MDHEN, CDR2 SYDVKM. The CDR3 contains 11 residues. The variable domain in full, completed from reference TRBV28 and TRBJ2-5, reads DVKVTQSSRYLVKRTGEKVFLECVQDMDHENMFWYRQDPGLGLRLIYFSYDVKMKEKGDIPEGYSVSREKKERFSLILESASTNQTSMYLCASSSREGTNFGPGTRLLVL.

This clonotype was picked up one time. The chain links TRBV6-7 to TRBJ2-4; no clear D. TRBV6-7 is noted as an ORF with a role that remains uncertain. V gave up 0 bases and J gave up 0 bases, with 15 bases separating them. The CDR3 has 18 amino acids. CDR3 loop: CASSYSTCRTLAKNIQYF. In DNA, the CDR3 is TGTGCCAGCAGTTACTCGACCTGCAGGACCTTAGCCAAAAACATTCAGTACTTC.

The CDR3 DNA reads as TGTGCCAGCAGCCAAGCCCCGGACAACTCCTACGAGCAGTACTTC. Its protein product is CASSQAPDNSYEQYF. V gene TRBV3-1 combines with J gene TRBJ2-7, with D possibly TRBD1 on 5 matching bases. This CDR3 region has 15 residues. V dropped 1 base and J dropped 0 bases, with 10 bases sitting between them. Germline V CDR1 and CDR2: LGHDT, YNNKEL (reference sequence).

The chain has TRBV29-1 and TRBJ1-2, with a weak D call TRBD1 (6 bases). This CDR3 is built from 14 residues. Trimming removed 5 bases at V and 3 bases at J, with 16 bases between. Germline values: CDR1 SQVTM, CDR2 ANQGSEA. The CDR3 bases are TGCAGCGTTTATGGAGGGGGACGGGACTATGGCTACACCTTC. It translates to CSVYGGGRDYGYTF.

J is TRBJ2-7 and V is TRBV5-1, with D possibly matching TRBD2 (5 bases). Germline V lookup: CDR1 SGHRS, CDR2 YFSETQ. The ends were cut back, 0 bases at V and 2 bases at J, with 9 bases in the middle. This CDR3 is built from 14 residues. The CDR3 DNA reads TGCGCCAGCAGCTTGGTCTCGGGGACCTACGAGCAGTACTTC. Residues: CASSLVSGTYEQYF.

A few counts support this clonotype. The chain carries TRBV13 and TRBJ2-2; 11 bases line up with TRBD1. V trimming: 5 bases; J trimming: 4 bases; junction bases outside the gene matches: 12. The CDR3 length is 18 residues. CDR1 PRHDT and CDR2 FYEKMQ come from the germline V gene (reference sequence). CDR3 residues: CASSASPGQGGSTGELFF. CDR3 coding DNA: TGTGCCAGCAGCGCATCACCGGGACAGGGGGGAAGCACCGGGGAGCTGTTTTTT. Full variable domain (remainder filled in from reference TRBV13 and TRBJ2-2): AAGVIQSPRHLIKEKRETATLKCYPIPRHDTVYWYQQGPGQDPQFLISFYEKMQSDKGSIPDRFSAQQFSDYHSELNMSSLELGDSALYFCASSASPGQGGSTGELFFGEGSRLTVL.